The sequence of this TCR beta chain was determined in a study of blood T cell repertoires in COVID-19. Study-level background: Researchers got acute and convalescent COVID-19 samples from the United States, Italy and Spain. From T cells, B-cell-depleted T cells, or PBMCs came the material, which was cDNA or gDNA.

It was during active infection that Seattle patients were enrolled and then longitudinally followed. CDR1 and CDR2 from the germline V gene are SGHAT and FQNNGV. CDR3 length: 16 amino acids. J lost 6 bases, V lost 6 bases, and 8 bases had no gene match. The authors' processing: Estimates of nucleated cell counts were drawn from the amplification of reference gene primers. Generated by immunoSEQ multiplex PCR, the TCRdb table keeps only in-frame clones and is missing some. For V, J and clone size, that table is used; D and trimming come from the DNA. This table has hundreds of thousands of clones, 70% to 90% appearing once.

Sequences were obtained from peripheral blood. The TCR was taken from a woman in her 30s with COVID-19, enrolled during active disease. V gene TRBV11-2 combines with J gene TRBJ2-2; 12 bases fit TRBD2. The CDR3 loop is CASSPGLAGLAGELFF. CDR3 DNA: TGTGCCAGCAGTCCCGGACTAGCGGGGCTGGCCGGGGAGCTGTTTTTT.